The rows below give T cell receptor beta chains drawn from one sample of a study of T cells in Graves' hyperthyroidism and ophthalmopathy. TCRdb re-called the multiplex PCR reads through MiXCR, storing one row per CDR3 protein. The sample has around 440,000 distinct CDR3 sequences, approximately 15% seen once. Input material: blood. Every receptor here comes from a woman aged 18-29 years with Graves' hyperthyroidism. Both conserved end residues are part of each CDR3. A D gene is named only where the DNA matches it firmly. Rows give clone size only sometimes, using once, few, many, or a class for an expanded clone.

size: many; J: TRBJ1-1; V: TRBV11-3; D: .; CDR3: CASSLDGAGGTEAFF; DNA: TGTGCCAGCAGCTTAGATGGGGCCGGGGGCACTGAAGCTTTCTTT
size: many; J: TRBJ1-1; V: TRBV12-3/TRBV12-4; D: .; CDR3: CASSSGPATEAFF; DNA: TGTGCCAGCAGTTCCGGGCCGGCCACTGAAGCTTTCTTT
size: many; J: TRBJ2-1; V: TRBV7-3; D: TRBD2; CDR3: CASSLMGGGYNEQFF; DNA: TGTGCCAGCAGCTTAATGGGGGGGGGTTACAATGAGCAGTTCTTC
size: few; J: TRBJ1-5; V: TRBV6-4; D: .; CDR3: CASSSGAFQPQHF; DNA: TGTGCCAGCAGTTCGGGGGCATTTCAGCCCCAGCATTTT
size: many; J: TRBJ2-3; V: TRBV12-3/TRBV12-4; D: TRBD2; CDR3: CASSPSGGGVSATQYF; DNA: TGTGCCAGCAGTCCGTCGGGTGGGGGGGTTTCAGCTACGCAGTATTTT
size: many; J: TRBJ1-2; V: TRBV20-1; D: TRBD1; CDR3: CSAPTGGIYGYTF; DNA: TGCAGTGCGCCGACAGGGGGGATCTATGGCTACACCTTC
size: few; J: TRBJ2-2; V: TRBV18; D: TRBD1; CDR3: CASSPLTGGVGTGELFF; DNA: TGTGCCAGCTCACCGCTTACAGGGGGCGTAGGAACCGGGGAGCTGTTTTTT
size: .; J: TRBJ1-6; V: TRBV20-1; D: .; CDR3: CSARDGWDTKNSPLHF; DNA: TGCAGTGCTAGAGATGGATGGGACACCAAAAATTCACCCCTCCACTTT
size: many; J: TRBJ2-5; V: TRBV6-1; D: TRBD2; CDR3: CASSKPTSGQETQYF; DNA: TGTGCCAGCAGTAAACCGACTAGCGGGCAAGAGACCCAGTACTTC
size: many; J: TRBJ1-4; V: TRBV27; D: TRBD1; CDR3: CASSSGTGVATNEKLFF; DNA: TGTGCCAGCAGTTCCGGGACAGGGGTTGCAACTAATGAAAAACTGTTTTTT
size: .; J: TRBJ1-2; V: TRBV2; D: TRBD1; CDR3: CASMGQGARYGYTF; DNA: TGTGCCAGCATGGGACAGGGGGCTCGGTATGGCTACACCTTC
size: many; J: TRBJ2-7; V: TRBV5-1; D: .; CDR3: CASSPAGVYEQYF; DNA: TGCGCCAGCAGCCCAGCAGGAGTCTACGAGCAGTACTTC
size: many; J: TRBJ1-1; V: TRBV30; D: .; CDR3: CAWRSQGDTEAFF; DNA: TGTGCCTGGAGGTCCCAGGGAGACACTGAAGCTTTCTTT
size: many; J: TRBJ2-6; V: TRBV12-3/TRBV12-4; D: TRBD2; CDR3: CASSFLGLAGGANVLTF; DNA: TGTGCCAGCAGTTTCCTGGGACTAGCGGGAGGGGCCAACGTCCTGACTTTC
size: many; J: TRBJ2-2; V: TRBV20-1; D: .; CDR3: CSARTVKLPRELFF; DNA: TGCAGTGCTAGGACAGTAAAACTCCCCCGGGAGCTGTTTTTT
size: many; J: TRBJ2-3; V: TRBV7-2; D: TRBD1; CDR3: CASSFGTGHTDTQYF; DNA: TGTGCCAGCAGCTTCGGGACAGGGCACACAGATACGCAGTATTTT
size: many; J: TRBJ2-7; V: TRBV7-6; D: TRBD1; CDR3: CASSSRDRGLSEQYF; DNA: TGTGCCAGCAGCTCGCGGGACAGGGGGCTCTCCGAGCAGTACTTC
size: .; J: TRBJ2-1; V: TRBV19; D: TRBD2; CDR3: CASSIGAGGYNEQFF; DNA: TGTGCCAGTAGTATAGGAGCGGGAGGGTACAATGAGCAGTTCTTC
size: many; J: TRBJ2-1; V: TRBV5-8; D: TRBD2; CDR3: CASSLSPTSGGHEQFF; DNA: TGTGCCAGCAGCCTAAGCCCGACTAGCGGGGGTCATGAGCAGTTCTTC
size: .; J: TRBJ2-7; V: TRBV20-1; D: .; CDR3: CSAGAGTALGDEQYF; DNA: TGCAGTGCTGGGGCCGGGACGGCCTTAGGGGACGAGCAGTACTTC
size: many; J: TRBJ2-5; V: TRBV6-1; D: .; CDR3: CAKKGAGMDQETQYF; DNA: TGTGCCAAAAAAGGGGCTGGGATGGATCAAGAGACCCAGTACTTC
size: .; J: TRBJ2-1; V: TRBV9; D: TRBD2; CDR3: CASSVVPSGSGNEQFF; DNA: TGTGCCAGCAGCGTAGTCCCTAGCGGGAGTGGTAATGAGCAGTTCTTC
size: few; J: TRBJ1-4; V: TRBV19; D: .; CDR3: CASSTLGGGRDEKLFF; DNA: TGTGCCAGTAGTACCCTTGGCGGGGGGCGAGATGAAAAACTGTTTTTT
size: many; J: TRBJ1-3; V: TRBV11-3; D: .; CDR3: CASSSPSRSSGNTIYF; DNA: TGTGCCAGCAGCTCCCCCTCCAGGTCCTCTGGAAACACCATATATTTT
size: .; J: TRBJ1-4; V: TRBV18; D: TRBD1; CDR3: CASSPPKWTGDGEKLFF; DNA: TGTGCCAGCTCACCACCCAAATGGACAGGGGACGGTGAAAAACTGTTTTTT
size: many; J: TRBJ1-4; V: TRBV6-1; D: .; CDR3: CASSPDRSTNEKLFF; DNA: TGTGCCAGCAGCCCGGACCGATCAACTAATGAAAAACTGTTTTTT
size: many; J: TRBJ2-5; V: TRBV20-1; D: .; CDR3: CSAEGSETQYF; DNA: TGCAGTGCCGAGGGTTCAGAGACCCAGTACTTC
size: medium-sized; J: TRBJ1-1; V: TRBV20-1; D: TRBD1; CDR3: CSARGTGDTEAFF; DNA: TGCAGTGCTAGAGGGACAGGGGACACTGAAGCTTTCTTT
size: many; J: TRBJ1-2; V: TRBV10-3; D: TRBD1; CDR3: CATKGQGFFGYTF; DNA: TGTGCCACCAAGGGACAGGGGTTCTTTGGCTACACCTTC
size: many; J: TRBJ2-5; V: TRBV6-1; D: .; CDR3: CASRSGGKTQYF; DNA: TGTGCCAGCAGATCAGGGGGGAAAACCCAGTACTTC
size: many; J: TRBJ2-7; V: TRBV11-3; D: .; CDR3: CASSFVRTSYEQYF; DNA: TGTGCCAGCAGCTTCGTTCGGACCTCCTACGAGCAGTACTTC
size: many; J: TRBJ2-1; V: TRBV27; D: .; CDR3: CASSLSRQDYNEQFF; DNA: TGTGCCAGCAGTTTATCGAGGCAGGACTACAATGAGCAGTTCTTC
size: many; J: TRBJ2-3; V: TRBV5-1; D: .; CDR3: CASRAGTPSDTQYF; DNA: TGCGCCAGCAGGGCCGGGACTCCGAGCGATACGCAGTATTTT
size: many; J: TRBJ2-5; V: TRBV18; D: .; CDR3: CASSPADQETQYF; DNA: TGTGCCAGCTCACCGGCAGACCAAGAGACCCAGTACTTC
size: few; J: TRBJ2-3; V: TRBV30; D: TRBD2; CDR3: CAWRGGVWTDTQYF; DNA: TGTGCCTGGAGGGGGGGGGTTTGGACAGATACGCAGTATTTT
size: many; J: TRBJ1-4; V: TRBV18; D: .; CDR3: CASSPRAGSNEKLFF; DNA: TGTGCCAGCTCACCACGTGCAGGGAGCAATGAAAAACTGTTTTTT
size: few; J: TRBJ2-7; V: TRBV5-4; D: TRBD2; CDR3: CASSLLAGPSYEQYF; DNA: TGTGCCAGCAGCCTACTAGCGGGGCCCTCCTACGAGCAGTACTTC
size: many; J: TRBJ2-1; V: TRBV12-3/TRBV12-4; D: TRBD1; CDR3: CASSSGTGNEQFF; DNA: TGTGCCAGCAGTTCTGGGACAGGCAATGAGCAGTTCTTC
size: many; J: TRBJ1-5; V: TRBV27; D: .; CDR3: CASSFVGRTGNQPQHF; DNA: TGTGCCAGCAGTTTTGTGGGGCGCACGGGCAATCAGCCCCAGCATTTT
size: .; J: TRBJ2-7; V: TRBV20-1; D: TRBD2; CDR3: CSAASSGRGVGSYSEQYF; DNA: TGCAGTGCTGCCTCTAGCGGGCGAGGGGTAGGCTCCTACAGTGAGCAGTACTTC
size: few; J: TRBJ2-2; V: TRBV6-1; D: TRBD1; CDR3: CASSSGQRAGELFF; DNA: TGTGCCAGCAGTTCGGGACAGAGGGCCGGGGAGCTGTTTTTT
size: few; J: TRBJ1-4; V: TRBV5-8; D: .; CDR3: CASSRQSRDEKLFF; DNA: TGTGCCAGCAGCCGACAGTCAAGGGATGAAAAACTGTTTTTT
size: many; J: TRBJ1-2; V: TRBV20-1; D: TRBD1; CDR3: CSAGTGERVSYGYTF; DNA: TGCAGTGCCGGGACAGGGGAGCGGGTTTCCTATGGCTACACCTTC
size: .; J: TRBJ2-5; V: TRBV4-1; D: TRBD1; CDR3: CASSLEGTGVQTQYF; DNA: TGCGCCAGCAGCCTAGAGGGGACAGGGGTACAGACCCAGTACTTC
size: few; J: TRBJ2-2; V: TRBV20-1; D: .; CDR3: CSARRQSWYTGELFF; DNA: TGCAGTGCCCGACGGCAGTCATGGTACACCGGGGAGCTGTTTTTT
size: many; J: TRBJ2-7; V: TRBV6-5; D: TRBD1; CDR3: CASSYSGVGQGYEQYF; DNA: TGTGCCAGCAGTTACTCGGGTGTGGGACAGGGCTACGAGCAGTACTTC
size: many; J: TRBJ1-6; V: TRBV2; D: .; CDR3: CASSEGWAQRSPLHF; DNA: TGTGCCAGCAGTGAAGGGTGGGCCCAGAGGTCACCCCTCCACTTT
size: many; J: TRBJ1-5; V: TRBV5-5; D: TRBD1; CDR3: CASSLADRGLWQPQHF; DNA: TGTGCCAGCAGCTTGGCGGACAGGGGCCTTTGGCAGCCCCAGCATTTT
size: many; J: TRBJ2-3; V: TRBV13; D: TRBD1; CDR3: CASSYRMTGRTDTQYF; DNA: TGTGCCAGCAGTTATCGGATGACAGGGCGCACAGATACGCAGTATTTT
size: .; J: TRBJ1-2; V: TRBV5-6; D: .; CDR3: CASSSYRQAFGSGYTF; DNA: TGTGCCAGCAGCTCCTACCGACAGGCCTTCGGGTCGGGCTACACCTTC
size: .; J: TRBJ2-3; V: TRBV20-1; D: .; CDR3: CSARVPPGRGSTDTQYF; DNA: TGCAGTGCTAGAGTTCCTCCGGGACGGGGAAGCACAGATACGCAGTATTTT
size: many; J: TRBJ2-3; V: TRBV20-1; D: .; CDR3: CSAMSAGGAEVRADTQYF; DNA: TGCAGTGCGATGTCCGCTGGGGGAGCGGAAGTGCGCGCAGATACGCAGTATTTT
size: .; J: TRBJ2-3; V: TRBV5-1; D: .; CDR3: CASSLVGRGSTDTQYF; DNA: TGCGCCAGCAGCTTGGTTGGCAGGGGATCCACAGATACGCAGTATTTT
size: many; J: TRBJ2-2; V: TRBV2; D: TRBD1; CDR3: CASSEGPTGVPITGELFF; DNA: TGTGCCAGCAGTGAAGGTCCCACAGGGGTCCCAATCACCGGGGAGCTGTTTTTT
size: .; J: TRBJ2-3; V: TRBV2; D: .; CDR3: CASREGPHTDTQYF; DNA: TGTGCCAGCAGGGAAGGCCCTCACACAGATACGCAGTATTTT
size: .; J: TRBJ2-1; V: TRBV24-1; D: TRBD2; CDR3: CATSEPTSGMMNEQFF; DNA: TGTGCCACCAGTGAGCCTACTAGCGGGATGATGAATGAGCAGTTCTTC
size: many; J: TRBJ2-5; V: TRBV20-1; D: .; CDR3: CSARSAETQYF; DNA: TGCAGTGCTAGATCGGCGGAGACCCAGTACTTC
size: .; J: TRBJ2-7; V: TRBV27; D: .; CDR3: CASSLRRGSSSYEQYF; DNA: TGTGCCAGCAGTTTAAGGCGGGGATCGAGCTCCTACGAGCAGTACTTC